These T cell receptor beta chains were read from a single sample in a study of cytomegalovirus exposure and HLA in healthy donors. Libraries were prepared by immunoSEQ multiplex PCR; TCRdb keeps only in-frame clonotypes and omits some of them. The sample has approximately 97,000 clones, 50% to 70% seen once. Material for sequencing was PBMCs. The source is a human donor in good health. CDR3s include the opening cysteine and the closing phenylalanine or tryptophan. Fields, in order: D gene, clone size, V gene, J gene, CDR3 protein, CDR3 DNA. D genes are given only for firm matches. Clone size, where shown, is once, few, many, or a class for clones that have expanded.

D: TRBD2
size: NA
V: TRBV4-2
J: TRBJ2-1
CDR3: CASRSGLAGGVDEQFF
DNA: TGTGCCAGCAGATCCGGACTAGCGGGAGGAGTGGATGAGCAGTTCTTC

D: NA
size: NA
V: TRBV6-6
J: TRBJ2-3
CDR3: CASKKQTASTDTQYF
DNA: TGTGCCAGCAAAAAACAGACCGCTAGCACAGATACGCAGTATTTT

D: NA
size: NA
V: TRBV30
J: TRBJ2-7
CDR3: CACSNRQYEQYF
DNA: TGTGCCTGCTCAAACAGGCAATACGAGCAGTACTTC

D: NA
size: NA
V: TRBV25-1
J: TRBJ2-1
CDR3: CASKEGPGAYNEQFF
DNA: TGTGCCAGCAAAGAGGGCCCCGGCGCCTACAATGAGCAGTTCTTC

D: TRBD2
size: NA
V: TRBV5-1
J: TRBJ2-7
CDR3: CASSLGGLTSTSQYF
DNA: TGCGCCAGCAGCTTGGGCGGGCTGACTAGCACTTCGCAGTACTTC

D: NA
size: NA
V: TRBV11-2
J: TRBJ2-2
CDR3: CASSFNIGTGELFF
DNA: TGTGCCAGCAGTTTTAATATCGGGACCGGGGAGCTGTTTTTT

D: TRBD1
size: once
V: TRBV28
J: TRBJ1-5
CDR3: CASRTTGYSNQPQHF
DNA: TGTGCCAGCAGGACGACAGGGTATAGCAATCAGCCCCAGCATTTT

D: TRBD1
size: few
V: TRBV2
J: TRBJ1-5
CDR3: CASSELGGGNQPQHF
DNA: TGTGCCAGCAGTGAATTAGGGGGCGGGAATCAGCCCCAGCATTTT

D: NA
size: few
V: TRBV5-1
J: TRBJ2-3
CDR3: CASTRGGGTDTQYF
DNA: TGCGCCAGCACCCGAGGAGGGGGCACAGATACGCAGTATTTT

D: NA
size: NA
V: TRBV29-1
J: TRBJ2-7
CDR3: CSVGENSYEQYF
DNA: TGCAGCGTTGGCGAGAACTCCTACGAGCAGTACTTC

D: NA
size: NA
V: TRBV5-1
J: TRBJ2-7
CDR3: CASSLDGSSYEQYF
DNA: TGCGCCAGCAGCTTGGATGGCAGCTCCTACGAGCAGTACTTC

D: TRBD2
size: few
V: TRBV19
J: TRBJ2-1
CDR3: CASSIGGRYNEQFF
DNA: TGTGCCAGTAGTATCGGCGGGAGATACAATGAGCAGTTCTTC

D: NA
size: NA
V: TRBV28
J: TRBJ1-5
CDR3: CASTPGNGWYSNQPQHF
DNA: TGTGCCAGCACTCCCGGTAATGGTTGGTATAGCAATCAGCCCCAGCATTTT

D: NA
size: NA
V: TRBV18
J: TRBJ2-7
CDR3: CASSPRGIMSYEQYF
DNA: TGTGCCAGCTCACCACGCGGGATAATGTCCTACGAGCAGTACTTC

D: TRBD2
size: NA
V: TRBV5-1
J: TRBJ2-3
CDR3: CASSLARTSGGTDTQYF
DNA: TGCGCCAGCAGCTTGGCCCGGACTAGCGGGGGCACAGATACGCAGTATTTT

D: TRBD1
size: NA
V: TRBV30
J: TRBJ2-6
CDR3: CAWSRTGIDSGANVLTF
DNA: TGTGCCTGGAGTAGGACAGGCATCGACTCTGGGGCCAACGTCCTGACTTTC

D: NA
size: NA
V: TRBV6-1
J: TRBJ2-2
CDR3: CASSEALRTHPDGELFF
DNA: TGTGCCAGCAGTGAAGCGCTTAGGACTCACCCGGACGGGGAGCTGTTTTTT

D: NA
size: NA
V: TRBV11-2
J: TRBJ2-3
CDR3: CASSLVGGSLTDTQYF
DNA: TGTGCCAGCAGCTTAGTTGGAGGCAGCCTCACAGATACGCAGTATTTT

D: NA
size: NA
V: TRBV29-1
J: TRBJ2-2
CDR3: CSVRRDSNGELFF
DNA: TGCAGCGTGCGCCGGGACTCGAACGGGGAGCTGTTTTTT

D: TRBD1
size: NA
V: TRBV30
J: TRBJ2-7
CDR3: CAWSPGQVGNEQYF
DNA: TGTGCCTGGAGTCCAGGACAGGTTGGAAACGAGCAGTACTTC

D: TRBD1
size: NA
V: TRBV5-1
J: TRBJ2-7
CDR3: CASSLQGRTRGYEQYF
DNA: TGCGCCAGCAGCTTGCAGGGACGGACCAGGGGGTACGAGCAGTACTTC

D: NA
size: once
V: TRBV6-5
J: TRBJ2-7
CDR3: CASSSGTYEQYF
DNA: TGTGCCAGCAGTTCCGGTACCTACGAGCAGTACTTC

D: TRBD1
size: NA
V: TRBV28
J: TRBJ1-5
CDR3: CASSLSGTGYQPQHF
DNA: TGTGCCAGCAGTTTATCTGGGACAGGTTATCAGCCCCAGCATTTT

D: TRBD2
size: few
V: TRBV5-1
J: TRBJ2-1
CDR3: CASSFAGGLAEINEQFF
DNA: TGCGCCAGCAGCTTTGCGGGGGGACTAGCGGAAATCAATGAGCAGTTCTTC

D: NA
size: NA
V: TRBV6-1
J: TRBJ1-2
CDR3: CASSDNQGIGGYTF
DNA: TGTGCCAGCAGCGATAATCAGGGGATCGGTGGCTACACCTTC

D: TRBD1
size: once
V: TRBV7-2
J: TRBJ2-1
CDR3: CASSSPVGQGVNEQFF
DNA: TGTGCCAGCAGCTCCCCCGTAGGGCAGGGGGTCAATGAGCAGTTCTTC

D: NA
size: NA
V: TRBV7-8
J: TRBJ2-2
CDR3: CASSLGTTTNTGELFF
DNA: TGTGCCAGCAGCTTGGGGACAACGACGAACACCGGGGAGCTGTTTTTT

D: NA
size: few
V: TRBV15
J: TRBJ1-2
CDR3: CATSRDSTYGYTF
DNA: TGTGCCACCAGCAGGGACTCTACTTATGGCTACACCTTC